Described below is a single T cell receptor beta chain sequence and its context. The antigen is not known. Per germline, CDR1 SGDLS and CDR2 YYNGEE. Trimming at V came to 0 bases and at J to 2 bases, leaving 11 bases not matched to a gene. The CDR3 is made up of 18 amino acids. Several immunoSEQ 96-well plates shared each subset's DNA, each plate a replicate. TCRdb keeps only in-frame clones here, not all; method: immunoSEQ multiplex PCR. In the table there are over a million clones, 98% to 99% of which are singletons. The sample is drawn from a study of shared clonotypes between healthy human individuals. Findings and limits, study-wide: Between a handful of donors, naive CD4 clonotypes were shared at a level of around 4.9%.

This clonotype was obtained from a man aged 25 to 45 in good health. J is TRBJ2-7 and V is TRBV9; 10 nucleotides match TRBD1. The sample consisted of naive CD4+ T cells sorted from blood. Subset denoted: CD45RA+ positively selected. The CDR3 protein is CASSVEATGGGRTYEQYF. In DNA form, the CDR3 reads TGTGCCAGCAGCGTAGAAGCGACAGGGGGCGGGCGGACCTACGAGCAGTACTTC.